This TCR beta chain was observed in a study of post-analysis software for immune sequencing data. As concerns this clonotype: Antigen: not known.

Carried by the TCR beta cDNA libraries were unique molecular identifiers. TCRdb re-analysed the PCR reads in MiXCR, keeping a single row per CDR3 protein. This table has about 540,000 distinct CDR3 sequences, around a third appearing once. V lost 3 bases to trimming and J lost 5 bases; unmatched junction nucleotides: 6. Per germline, CDR1 LNHNV and CDR2 YYDKDF (reference sequence). This CDR3 comprises 14 residues. Overall study results and limits: Patients showed TRBV5-6, TRBV5-1 and TRBV20-1 among five TRBV segments more frequent than in controls. When compared against controls, multiple sclerosis patients showed significantly lower normalized Chao1 diversity.

This clonotype was sampled from a girl aged 2-17 years with multiple sclerosis. Sequencing was performed on blood. The chain employs TRBV15 and TRBJ1-2; 7 bases line up with TRBD1. The CDR3 loop reads CATSSTDRVYGYTF. The CDR3 coding sequence is TGTGCCACCAGCAGTACAGACAGGGTTTATGGCTACACCTTC.